The 4 T cell receptor beta chains below all came from one sample that was sequenced in a study of cytomegalovirus exposure and HLA in healthy donors. The PCR employed 60 Vbeta primers together with 13 Jbeta primers. The assay was immunoSEQ multiplex PCR, and TCRdb's table has in-frame clones only and misses some. Of tens of thousands of clones in the sample, over 60% were seen once. Sequenced: PBMCs. These TCRs come from a boy younger than 18 in good health and CMV-seropositive.

A few counts support this clone. The chain recombines TRBV9 with TRBJ1-2; D may be TRBD1 (5 bases). Between the trimmed V and J ends, which lost 3 bases and 4 bases, there was a span of 10 bases. The germline gives CDR1 SGDLS, CDR2 YYNGEE. The CDR3 has 13 amino acids. This CDR3 reads CASSEGAGYGYTF. The CDR3 DNA is TGTGCCAGCAGCGAAGGGGCTGGCTATGGCTACACCTTC. Combining the CDR3 with reference TRBV9 and TRBJ1-2 gives the whole variable domain DSGVTQTPKHLITATGQRVTLRCSPRSGDLSVYWYQQSLDQGLQFLIQYYNGEERAKGNILERFSAQQFPDLHSELNLSSLELGDSALYFCASSEGAGYGYTFGSGTRLTVV.

This chain connects TRBV2 to TRBJ2-2, with 7 bases lining up with TRBD1. V lost 4 bases to trimming and J lost 5 bases; unmatched junction nucleotides: 4. The CDR3 has 14 residues. Germline CDR1 and CDR2: SNHLY and FYNNEI. The CDR3 here is CASSATGETGELFF. The CDR3 DNA reads TGTGCCAGCAGTGCAACAGGGGAGACCGGGGAGCTGTTTTTT.

This sequence joins TRBV30 and TRBJ1-3, with D possibly TRBD1 on 5 matching bases. There are 15 residues in the CDR3. Germline CDR1 reads GTSNPN; CDR2 reads SVGIG (reference sequence). The germline V and J ends were trimmed by 1 base and 0 bases, with 10 bases remaining between them. CDR3 sequence: CAWSEYRSSGNTIYF. In DNA form, the CDR3 reads TGTGCCTGGAGTGAGTACAGGAGCTCTGGAAACACCATATATTTT.

The V gene is TRBV7-2, the J gene TRBJ1-4; D remains unclear. Germline V gives CDR1 SGHTA, CDR2 FQGNSA. The germline V and J ends were trimmed by 7 bases and 8 bases, with 17 bases remaining between them. The CDR3 consists of 14 residues. CDR3 in DNA: TGTGCCAGCACCACGGGAGCACGGGAAGAAAAACTGTTTTTT. Amino acids: CASTTGAREEKLFF. The whole variable domain, filled in from reference TRBV7-2 and TRBJ1-4, reads GAGVSQSPSNKVTEKGKDVELRCDPISGHTALYWYRQSLGQGLEFLIYFQGNSAPDKSGLPSDRFSAERTGGSVSTLTIQRTQQEDSAVYLCASTTGAREEKLFFGSGTQLSVL.